Listed here are 13 T cell receptor beta chains from one sample, sequenced in a study of blood T cell repertoires in COVID-19. Assay used: immunoSEQ multiplex PCR; TCRdb lists only in-frame clones, some missing. Here the sample spans 85,000 to 110,000 clones, approximately 89% being singletons. The sequencing input was peripheral blood. The receptors shown here come from a woman of 80 years or more in a cohort sampled during active COVID-19.

The chain recombines TRBV10-3 with TRBJ1-1, with 9 bases lining up with TRBD1. The germline V gene has CDR1 ENHRY and CDR2 SYGVKD. V gave up 6 bases and J gave up 1 base; unmatched junction bases: 3. The CDR3 is 14 amino acids. Written as DNA, the CDR3 is TGTGCCATCAGCCAGGACAGGGGGAACACTGAAGCTTTCTTT. It is translated as CAISQDRGNTEAFF.

The rearrangement joins TRBV10-3 to TRBJ2-1, with 10 bases that match TRBD1. This CDR3 is 15 amino acids long. V lost 7 bases to trimming and J lost 1 base; unmatched junction nucleotides: 4. CDR1 and CDR2 (germline): ENHRY, SYGVKD. In DNA, the CDR3 is TGTGCCATCAACCGGGACAGGGGATCCTACAATGAGCAGTTCTTC. Protein: CAINRDRGSYNEQFF.

The J gene is TRBJ2-4, the V gene TRBV3-1 (or the pseudogene TRBV3-2), with 8 bases fitting TRBD2. The V and J ends lost 4 bases and 6 bases, in that order; junction bases with no gene match: 8. The CDR3 covers 15 residues. Germline V lookup: CDR1 LGHDT, CDR2 YNNKEL (reference sequence). CDR3 bases: TGTGCCAGCAGCCCCGGGAGGGGGTCAGCAAACATTCAGTACTTC. Amino acids: CASSPGRGSANIQYF.

This chain uses TRBV12-3 or TRBV12-4 with TRBJ1-4; D not certain. The CDR3 has 12 amino acids. Trimming removed 2 bases from V and 6 bases from J, with 4 bases in between. CDR3 loop: CASSLLHEKLFF. The CDR3 DNA sequence: TGTGCCAGCAGTTTACTCCATGAAAAACTGTTTTTT.

V gene TRBV5-8 combines with J gene TRBJ1-2; 9 bases line up with TRBD1. Germline V gives CDR1 SGHTS, CDR2 YDEGEE. With 4 bases clipped from V and 2 bases from J, the junction kept 12 bases outside the gene matches. The CDR3 extends over 17 amino acids. CDR3 amino acids: CASSAGTGLMLNYGYTF. CDR3 bases: TGTGCCAGCAGCGCCGGGACAGGGCTGATGTTGAACTATGGCTACACCTTC.

This chain uses TRBV7-2 with TRBJ1-5; D uncertain. The CDR3 spans 13 residues. Germline values: CDR1 SGHTA, CDR2 FQGNSA. V dropped 4 bases and J dropped 11 bases, with 15 bases sitting between them. Written as DNA, the CDR3 is TGTGCCAGCAGCTCAGGAATTGAACCGACCCAGCATTTT. Translation gives CASSSGIEPTQHF. The entire variable domain, with the rest obtained from reference TRBV7-2 and TRBJ1-5, is as follows: GAGVSQSPSNKVTEKGKDVELRCDPISGHTALYWYRQSLGQGLEFLIYFQGNSAPDKSGLPSDRFSAERTGGSVSTLTIQRTQQEDSAVYLCASSSGIEPTQHFGDGTRLSIL.

V gene TRBV4-1 combines with J gene TRBJ1-2; tentative D call: TRBD1 (5 bases). Trimming cost V 0 bases and J 8 bases, with 7 bases left between them. Germline lookup yields CDR1 MGHRA and CDR2 YSYEKL. This CDR3 has 12 amino acids. CDR3 in amino acids: CASSQDGGGYTF. Here the CDR3 DNA reads TGCGCCAGCAGCCAAGACGGGGGAGGCTACACCTTC.

J is TRBJ2-1 and V is TRBV2; the match to TRBD1 covers 9 bases. CDR1 and CDR2 from the germline V gene are SNHLY and FYNNEI. This CDR3 has 13 amino acids. V dropped 5 bases and J dropped 6; count of bases not matched to a gene: 2. The CDR3 nucleotides are TGTGCCAGCAGTAGACAGGGGGGCAATGAGCAGTTCTTC. It yields the protein CASSRQGGNEQFF.

The rearrangement joins TRBV5-5 to TRBJ2-2, with a tentative D call TRBD2 (7 bases). The CDR3 sequence is 16 residues long. V was pared by 0 bases and J by 2 bases, with 11 bases between. The germline gives CDR1 SGHKS, CDR2 YYEKEE (reference sequence). DNA of the CDR3: TGTGCCAGCAGCTTGGGCGGGGGCGGTAACACCGGGGAGCTGTTTTTT. Its translation is CASSLGGGGNTGELFF.

The rearrangement joins TRBV11-1 to TRBJ2-7, with D perhaps TRBD1 (6 bases). With 9 bases removed from V and 3 bases from J, the gap between germline ends came to 15 bases. Per germline, CDR1 SGHAT and CDR2 FQDESV (reference sequence). The CDR3 sequence is 13 residues long. The CDR3 bases are TGTGCCAGTGCACCCACAGGGAGCTACGAGCAGTACTTC. Translation: CASAPTGSYEQYF. The full variable domain, completed using reference TRBV11-1 and TRBJ2-7, is EAEVAQSPRYKITEKSQAVAFWCDPISGHATLYWYRQILGQGPELLVQFQDESVVDDSQLPKDRFSAERLKGVDSTLKIQPAELGDSAMYLCASAPTGSYEQYFGPGTRLTVT.

The chain carries TRBV7-9 and TRBJ1-1; possible D gene TRBD1, 5 bases. Germline-derived CDR1 and CDR2 are SEHNR and FQNEAQ (reference sequence). Deletions cut 4 bases from V and 7 bases from J, with 16 bases between. The CDR3 consists of 14 residues. CDR3 in amino acids: CASSSQAGTNEAFF. The CDR3 DNA reads as TGTGCCAGCAGCTCCCAGGCAGGGACTAATGAAGCTTTCTTT.

This clone was seen only once. J is TRBJ1-1 and V is TRBV27; D perhaps matches TRBD1 (6 bases). This CDR3 has 12 amino acids. Trimming stripped 11 bases from V and 0 bases from J, with 10 bases between. Germline V lookup: CDR1 MNHEY, CDR2 SMNVEV (reference sequence). Written as DNA, the CDR3 is TGTGCCTCATGGACAGTGAACACTGAAGCTTTCTTT. Translating gives CASWTVNTEAFF.

The chain is built from TRBV6-5 and TRBJ1-5; 8 bases fit TRBD1. Germline CDR1 is MNHEY and CDR2 is SVGAGI. The CDR3 runs to 14 residues. The V gene end was trimmed by 4 bases and the J gene end by 9 bases; junction bases not matched to a gene: 8. The CDR3, as DNA: TGTGCCAGCAGTTCACGGACAGGGCGGATGCCCCAGCATTTT. This gives the protein CASSSRTGRMPQHF.